The T cell receptor beta chain described here comes from a study of T cell repertoires in cytomegalovirus infection. Looking at the study overall: Recently identified HLA-C-restricted CMV epitopes and well-studied HLA-B-restricted CMV epitopes were used by the study. Through public TCR beta signatures, both CMV infection and matching HLA type were indicated. Study outcomes and limitations: Ex vivo responses were dominated by HLA-C-restricted CMV-specific TCR beta clonotypes.

Turning to this clonotype: No antigen is known for it.

Each CDR3 protein is one row after TCRdb ran MiXCR on the reads. The table has about 700,000 distinct CDR3 sequences, around a third seen once. The germline V gene has CDR1 SGHRS and CDR2 YFSETQ. The CDR3 has 15 amino acids. V was pared by 4 bases and J by 4 bases, with 9 bases of the junction left unmatched. V is TRBV5-1 and J is TRBJ2-5; 8 nucleotides match TRBD1. The sample here was cultured PBMCs, taken from culture after CMV antigen stimulation. The clonotype originates from a human donor in good health (CMV status not recorded). Some clones in this sample may be carry-over from other donors' samples. The CDR3 sequence is CASSLETGDGETQYF. CDR3 nucleotide sequence: TGCGCCAGCAGCCTTGAGACAGGGGACGGAGAGACCCAGTACTTC.